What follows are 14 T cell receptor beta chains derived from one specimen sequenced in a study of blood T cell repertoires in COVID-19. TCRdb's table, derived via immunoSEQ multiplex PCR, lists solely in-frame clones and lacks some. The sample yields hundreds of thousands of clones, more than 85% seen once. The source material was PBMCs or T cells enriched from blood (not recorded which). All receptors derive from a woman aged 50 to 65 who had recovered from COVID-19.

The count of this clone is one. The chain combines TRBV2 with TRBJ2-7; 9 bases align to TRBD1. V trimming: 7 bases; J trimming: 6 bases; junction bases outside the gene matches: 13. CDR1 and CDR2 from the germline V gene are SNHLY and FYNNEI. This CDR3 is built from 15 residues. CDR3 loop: CASTRGGTGWFEQYF. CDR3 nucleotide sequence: TGTGCCAGCACCCGAGGAGGGACAGGGTGGTTCGAGCAGTACTTC.

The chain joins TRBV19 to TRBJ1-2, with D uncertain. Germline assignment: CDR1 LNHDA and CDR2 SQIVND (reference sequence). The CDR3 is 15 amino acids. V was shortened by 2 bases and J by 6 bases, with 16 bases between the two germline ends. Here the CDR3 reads CASSITWAGGDGYTF. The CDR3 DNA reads TGTGCCAGTAGTATAACCTGGGCGGGAGGAGATGGCTACACCTTC.

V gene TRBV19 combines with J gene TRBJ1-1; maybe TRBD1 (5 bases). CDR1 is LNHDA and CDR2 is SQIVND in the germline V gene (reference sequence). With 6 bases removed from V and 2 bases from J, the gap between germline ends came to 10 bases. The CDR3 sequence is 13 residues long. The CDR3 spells CASRGEANTEAFF. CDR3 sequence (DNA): TGTGCCAGTAGAGGGGAGGCCAACACTGAAGCTTTCTTT.

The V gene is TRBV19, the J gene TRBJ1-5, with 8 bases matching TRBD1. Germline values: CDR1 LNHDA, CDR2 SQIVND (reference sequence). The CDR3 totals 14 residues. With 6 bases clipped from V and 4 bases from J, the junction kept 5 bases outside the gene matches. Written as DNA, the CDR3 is TGTGCCAGTAGAGGGACAGGACCGAATCAGCCCCAGCATTTT. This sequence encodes CASRGTGPNQPQHF.

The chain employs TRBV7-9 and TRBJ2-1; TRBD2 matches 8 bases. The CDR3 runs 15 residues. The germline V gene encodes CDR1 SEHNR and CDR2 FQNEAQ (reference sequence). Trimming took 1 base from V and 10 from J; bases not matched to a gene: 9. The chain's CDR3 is CASSLGLAGSGEQFF. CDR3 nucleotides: TGTGCCAGCAGCTTAGGCCTAGCGGGTTCGGGCGAGCAGTTCTTC.

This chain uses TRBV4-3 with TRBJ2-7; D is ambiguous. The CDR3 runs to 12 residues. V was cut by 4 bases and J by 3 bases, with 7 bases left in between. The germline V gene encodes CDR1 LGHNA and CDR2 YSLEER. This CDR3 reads CASSLTFYEQYF. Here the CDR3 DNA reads TGCGCCAGCAGCCTGACTTTCTACGAGCAGTACTTC.

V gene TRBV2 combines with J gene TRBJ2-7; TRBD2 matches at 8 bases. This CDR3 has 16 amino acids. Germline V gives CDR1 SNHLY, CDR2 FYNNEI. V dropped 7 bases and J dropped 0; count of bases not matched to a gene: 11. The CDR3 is CASTRLERGSSYEQYF. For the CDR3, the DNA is TGTGCCAGCACCCGCCTAGAGCGGGGGAGCTCCTACGAGCAGTACTTC.

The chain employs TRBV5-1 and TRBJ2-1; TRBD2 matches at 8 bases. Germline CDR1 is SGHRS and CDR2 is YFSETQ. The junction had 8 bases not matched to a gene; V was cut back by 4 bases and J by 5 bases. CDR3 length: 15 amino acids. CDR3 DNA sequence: TGCGCCAGCAGCCCACTAGCGGCGACCCACAATGAGCAGTTCTTC. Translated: CASSPLAATHNEQFF.

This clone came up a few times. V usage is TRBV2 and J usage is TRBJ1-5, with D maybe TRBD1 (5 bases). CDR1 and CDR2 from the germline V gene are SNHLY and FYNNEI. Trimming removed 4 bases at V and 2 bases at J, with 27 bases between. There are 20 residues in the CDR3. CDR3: CASSAGLGQEQSRGNQPQHF. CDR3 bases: TGTGCCAGCAGTGCCGGTTTGGGCCAGGAGCAGTCCAGGGGCAATCAGCCCCAGCATTTT.

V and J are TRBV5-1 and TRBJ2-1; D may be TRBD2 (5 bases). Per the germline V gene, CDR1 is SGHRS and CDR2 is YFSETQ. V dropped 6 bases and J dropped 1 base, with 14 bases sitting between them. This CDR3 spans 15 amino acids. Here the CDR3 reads CASTIGTGSYNEQFF. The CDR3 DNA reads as TGCGCCAGCACCATCGGAACGGGATCCTACAATGAGCAGTTCTTC.

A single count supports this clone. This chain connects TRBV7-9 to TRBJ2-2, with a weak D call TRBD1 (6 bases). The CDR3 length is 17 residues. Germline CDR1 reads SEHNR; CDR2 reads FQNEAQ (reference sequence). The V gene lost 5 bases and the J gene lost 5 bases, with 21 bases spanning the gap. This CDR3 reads CASSPGEEQGVTGELFF. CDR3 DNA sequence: TGTGCCAGCAGCCCTGGAGAGGAACAGGGTGTTACCGGGGAGCTGTTTTTT.

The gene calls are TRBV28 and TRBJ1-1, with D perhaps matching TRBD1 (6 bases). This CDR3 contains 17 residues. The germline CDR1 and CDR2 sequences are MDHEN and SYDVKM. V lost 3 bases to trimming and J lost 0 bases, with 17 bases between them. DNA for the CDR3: TGTGCCAGCAGTTTTAACCGGTGGGGGCTACTGAACACTGAAGCTTTCTTT. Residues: CASSFNRWGLLNTEAFF.

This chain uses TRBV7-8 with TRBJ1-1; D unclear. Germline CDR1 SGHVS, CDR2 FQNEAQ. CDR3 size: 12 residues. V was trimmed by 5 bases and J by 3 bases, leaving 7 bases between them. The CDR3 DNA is TGTGCCAGCAGCCTCCGGGACACTGAAGCTTTCTTT. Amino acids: CASSLRDTEAFF.

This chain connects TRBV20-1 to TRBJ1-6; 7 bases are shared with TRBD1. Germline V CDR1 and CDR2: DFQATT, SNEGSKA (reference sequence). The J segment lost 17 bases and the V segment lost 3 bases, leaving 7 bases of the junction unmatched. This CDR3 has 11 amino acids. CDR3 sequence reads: CSARDNRGFHF. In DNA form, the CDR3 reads TGCAGTGCTAGGGACAACAGGGGCTTCCACTTT.